A selection of T cell receptor beta chains follows, all from one sample in a study of blood T cell repertoires in COVID-19. TCRdb keeps only in-frame clones here, not all; method: immunoSEQ multiplex PCR. The table records more than 110,000 clones, approximately 78% of them present only once. Specimen: PBMCs or T cells enriched from blood (not recorded which). The receptors come from a woman between 50 and 59 years old who had recovered from COVID-19. Both conserved end residues are part of each CDR3. Fields, in order: V gene, D gene, clone size, J gene, CDR3 DNA, CDR3 protein. The D gene is left open where the match is weak. Size is omitted from some rows. Given values are once, few, many or a class for expanded clones.

TRBV20-1	NA	once	TRBJ2-7	TGCAGTGCTAGTCCGAGGGCCAACTACGAGCAGTACTTC	CSASPRANYEQYF
TRBV13	TRBD1	NA	TRBJ2-4	TGTGCCAGCAGCTCCCGGACAGGGGGGGAAGACATTCAGTACTTC	CASSSRTGGEDIQYF
TRBV15	NA	NA	TRBJ1-2	TGTGCCACCAGCAGAGAATACTATGGGAGCACCCAACGCCGCTACACCTTC	CATSREYYGSTQRRYTF
TRBV5-4	NA	NA	TRBJ2-3	TGTGCCAGCAGCTTTAACACAGATACGCAGTATTTT	CASSFNTDTQYF
TRBV28	TRBD1	once	TRBJ1-3	TGTGCCAGCAGACTTCAGGGACAGGGGGCCCTATCATACCTCTCTGGAAACACCATATATTTT	CASRLQGQGALSYLSGNTIYF
TRBV28	TRBD1	few	TRBJ1-2	TGTGCCAGCAGTTTATGGACAGGGAGCTATGGCTACACCTTC	CASSLWTGSYGYTF
TRBV27	TRBD1	NA	TRBJ1-1	TGTGCCAGCAGTTCGCGGACAGGGGCGCCTTTCTTT	CASSSRTGAPFF
TRBV7-2	TRBD1	NA	TRBJ1-2	TGTGCCAGCACGCCTAGGACAGGGGATGACTATGGCTACACCTTC	CASTPRTGDDYGYTF
TRBV3-1/TRBV3-2	TRBD1	few	TRBJ2-5	TGTGCCAGCAGCCAAACGACAGGGGCCTCAGGAGAGACCCAGTACTTC	CASSQTTGASGETQYF
TRBV18	TRBD1	few	TRBJ1-2	TGTGCCAGCTCACCCCGACAGGGGCCACCCTATGGCTACACCTTC	CASSPRQGPPYGYTF
TRBV3-1/TRBV3-2	TRBD2	NA	TRBJ2-1	TGTGCCAGCACCCTGGGACTAGCGGGGGGAACACTCTACAATGAGCAGTTCTTC	CASTLGLAGGTLYNEQFF
TRBV7-2	NA	once	TRBJ2-7	TGTGCCAGCAGCGTACGGACTCGGGAGTACGAGCAGTACTTC	CASSVRTREYEQYF
TRBV6-5	TRBD1	NA	TRBJ1-1	TGTGCCAGCAGTTCGTACAGGGGGCTCGCTGAAGCTTTCTTT	CASSSYRGLAEAFF
TRBV2	TRBD1	many	TRBJ1-5	TGTGCCAGCAGTAGGACAGGGGACTATCAGCCCCAGCATTTT	CASSRTGDYQPQHF
TRBV3-1/TRBV3-2	TRBD1	few	TRBJ1-6	TGTGCCAGCAGCCCCAGGGGGGCCTATAATTCACCCCTCCACTTT	CASSPRGAYNSPLHF
TRBV2	TRBD2	NA	TRBJ2-1	TGTGCCAGCAGTCCCGGGACTAGCGTCATCATACTGTTCTTC	CASSPGTSVIILFF
TRBV11-2	NA	few	TRBJ2-1	TGTGCCAGCAGCTCCCGGGGGAGGAGGGTATGGGATGAGCAGTTCTTC	CASSSRGRRVWDEQFF
TRBV4-1	NA	NA	TRBJ1-1	TGCGCCAGCAGCCAGGAGGAGGGGAGGACTGAAGCTTTCTTT	CASSQEEGRTEAFF
TRBV6-5	NA	NA	TRBJ1-1	TGTGCCAGCAGTTACGGAGCTGAAGCTTTCTTT	CASSYGAEAFF
TRBV30	NA	NA	TRBJ1-5	TGTGCCTGGAGTGTATCGGGAGGGGTCGAAGATCAGCCCCAGCATTTT	CAWSVSGGVEDQPQHF
TRBV14	NA	NA	TRBJ1-4	TGTGCCAGCAGCCAGCGACTGGCAACTAATGAAAAACTGTTTTTT	CASSQRLATNEKLFF
TRBV9	TRBD1	NA	TRBJ1-2	TGTGCCAGCAGCGAGGCTATCACCGGGACAGGGGGCGACTCGAGTGGCTACACCTTC	CASSEAITGTGGDSSGYTF
TRBV18	NA	NA	TRBJ1-5	TGTGCCAGCTCCCTGGAGTTCATTAGCAATCAGCCCCAGCATTTT	CASSLEFISNQPQHF
TRBV2	NA	few	TRBJ1-2	TGTGCCAGCGACGGTGGAGGCTATGGCTACACCTTC	CASDGGGYGYTF
TRBV5-1	TRBD1	NA	TRBJ1-1	TGCGCCAGCAGCACACAGGGGATCACTGAAGCTTTCTTT	CASSTQGITEAFF
TRBV5-6	NA	few	TRBJ1-5	TGTGCCAGCAGCAGCTACAGGGATCAGCCCCAGCATTTT	CASSSYRDQPQHF
TRBV19	NA	few	TRBJ1-4	TGTGCCAGTAGCCGCGTGGAGGGAGCTAATGAAAAACTGTTTTTT	CASSRVEGANEKLFF
TRBV28	NA	once	TRBJ1-1	TGTGCCAGCAGTTTATGGCCAGCTGAAGCTTTCTTT	CASSLWPAEAFF
TRBV27	TRBD1	NA	TRBJ2-2	TGTGCCAGCAGCTACGGACAGGGTGGGACCGGGGAGCTGTTTTTT	CASSYGQGGTGELFF
TRBV7-9	TRBD1	NA	TRBJ1-3	TGTGCCAGCAGATATGGGACAGGGGTCTCTGGAAACACCATATATTTT	CASRYGTGVSGNTIYF
TRBV12-3/TRBV12-4	TRBD1	NA	TRBJ1-2	TGTGCCAGCAGTTCGACAGGGGACTATGGCTACACCTTC	CASSSTGDYGYTF
TRBV28	NA	NA	TRBJ1-1	TGTGCCAGCAACCTTTATTGGGGGGTAACTGAAGCTTTCTTT	CASNLYWGVTEAFF
TRBV5-1	TRBD2	NA	TRBJ2-3	TGCGCCAGCAGCCTGGGACTAGCAGGGCCTAATACGCAGTATTTT	CASSLGLAGPNTQYF
TRBV24-1	NA	NA	TRBJ1-4	TGTGCCACCAGTGATGAGACAAACGAAAAACTGTTTTTT	CATSDETNEKLFF
TRBV10-3	TRBD1	many	TRBJ2-2	TGTGCCATCACAGAGGGGGCCTTGAACGGGGAGCTGTTTTTT	CAITEGALNGELFF
TRBV9	NA	NA	TRBJ1-5	TGTGCCAGCAGCGTAGGAGGGGGTAATCAGCCCCAGCATTTT	CASSVGGGNQPQHF
TRBV27	TRBD1	NA	TRBJ2-7	TGTGCCAGCAGTATGACAGGGGATATCTACGAGCAGTACTTC	CASSMTGDIYEQYF
TRBV6-5	NA	NA	TRBJ1-2	TGTGCCAGCAGCGCAGGACACGGCTATGGCTACACCTTC	CASSAGHGYGYTF
TRBV5-8	TRBD1	NA	TRBJ2-1	TGTGCCAGCAGCTCGACAGGGCCAGCAGGCCGGGGTGACAATGAGCAGTTCTTC	CASSSTGPAGRGDNEQFF
TRBV6-5	NA	NA	TRBJ1-2	TGTGCCAGCAGCCAACGGGGGGCGCACGGCTACACCTTC	CASSQRGAHGYTF
TRBV6-5	NA	NA	TRBJ1-5	TGTGCCAGCATGGAGTTAGGGGATAGCAATCAGCCCCAGCATTTT	CASMELGDSNQPQHF